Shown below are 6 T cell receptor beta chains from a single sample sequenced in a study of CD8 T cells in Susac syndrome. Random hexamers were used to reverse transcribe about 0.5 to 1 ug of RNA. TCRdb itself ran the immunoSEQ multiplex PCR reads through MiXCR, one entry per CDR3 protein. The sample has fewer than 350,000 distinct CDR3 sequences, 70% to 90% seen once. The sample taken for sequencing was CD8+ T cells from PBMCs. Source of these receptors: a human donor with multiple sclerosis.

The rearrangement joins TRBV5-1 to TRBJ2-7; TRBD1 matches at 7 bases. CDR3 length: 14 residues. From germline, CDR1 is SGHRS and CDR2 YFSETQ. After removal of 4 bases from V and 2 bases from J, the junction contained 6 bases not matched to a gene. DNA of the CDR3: TGCGCCAGCAGCCCGTGGGACAGAGCCTACGAGCAGTACTTC. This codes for CASSPWDRAYEQYF. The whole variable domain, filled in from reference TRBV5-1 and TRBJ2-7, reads KAGVTQTPRYLIKTRGQQVTLSCSPISGHRSVSWYQQTPGQGLQFLFEYFSETQRNKGNFPGRFSGRQFSNSRSEMNVSTLELGDSALYLCASSPWDRAYEQYFGPGTRLTVT.

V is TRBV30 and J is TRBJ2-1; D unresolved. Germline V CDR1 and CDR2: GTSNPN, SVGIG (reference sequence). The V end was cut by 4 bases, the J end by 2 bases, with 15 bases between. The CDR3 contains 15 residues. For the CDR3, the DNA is TGTGCCTGGACCGGCCCCGATCAGGCCTACAATGAGCAGTTCTTC. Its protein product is CAWTGPDQAYNEQFF.

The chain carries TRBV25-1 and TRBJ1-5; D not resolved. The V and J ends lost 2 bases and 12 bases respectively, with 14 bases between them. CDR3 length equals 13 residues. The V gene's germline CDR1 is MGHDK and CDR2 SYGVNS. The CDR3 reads CASSERHGIVQHF. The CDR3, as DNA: TGTGCCAGCAGTGAACGACACGGGATAGTCCAGCATTTT.

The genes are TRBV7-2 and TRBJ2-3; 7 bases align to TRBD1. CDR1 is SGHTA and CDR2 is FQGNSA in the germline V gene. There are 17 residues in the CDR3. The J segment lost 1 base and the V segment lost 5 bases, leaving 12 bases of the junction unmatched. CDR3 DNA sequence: TGTGCCAGCAGCCTCCGACAGGGTATGAGGGGCACAGATACGCAGTATTTT. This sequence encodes CASSLRQGMRGTDTQYF.

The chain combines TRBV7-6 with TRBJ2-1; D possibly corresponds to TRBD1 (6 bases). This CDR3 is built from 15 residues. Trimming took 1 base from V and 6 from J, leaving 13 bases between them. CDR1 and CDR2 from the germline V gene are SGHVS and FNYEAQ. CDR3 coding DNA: TGTGCCAGCAGCTTAGAACAGGGATTCGTCAATGAGCAGTTCTTC. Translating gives CASSLEQGFVNEQFF.

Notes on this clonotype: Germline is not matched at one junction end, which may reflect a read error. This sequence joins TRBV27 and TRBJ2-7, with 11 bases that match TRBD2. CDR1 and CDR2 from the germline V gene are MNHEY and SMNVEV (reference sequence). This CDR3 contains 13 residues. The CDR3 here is CTSRLAGNYEQYF. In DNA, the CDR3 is TGTACCAGCAGACTAGCGGGGAATTACGAGCAGTACTTC.